This paragraph reports one T cell receptor (beta chain). Its antigen is undetermined. This sample is drawn from a study of CD8+ T cells in alopecia areata. Study results and limitations: Baseline CD8+ expansion's link to response remains uncertain, as there was one nonresponder. Scalp specimens additionally yield sequences from normal skin's resident alphabeta T cells.

cDNA serving as the sequencing template came from extracted, reverse transcribed RNA. Data came from immunoSEQ multiplex PCR; TCRdb stores just in-frame clones and leaves some out. This sample has fewer than 250,000 clones, with 35% to 45% found just once. Treatment of the sample: oral pan-JAK inhibitor, 5-10 mg twice daily. This clonotype was sampled from a human donor with alopecia areata. The sample here was CD4+ T cells sorted from blood, taken between weeks 30 and 35, from a patient treated with tofacitinib.

CDR3 bases: TGTGCCAGCCTGGGCTTAGGCTACACCTTC. Protein: CASLGLGYTF. V is TRBV27 and J is TRBJ1-2, with no clear D. Germline loops: CDR1 MNHEY, CDR2 SMNVEV (reference sequence). V lost 8 bases to trimming and J lost 8 bases, with 9 bases between them. The CDR3 extends over 10 amino acids.